These 27 T cell receptor beta chains originate from one sample sequenced in a study of shared clonotypes between healthy human individuals. Only in-frame clones appear in the TCRdb table, and some are missing; sequencing was by immunoSEQ multiplex PCR. The data contain about 700,000 clones, approximately 79% of them seen just once; the ten biggest clones take up about 1.8%. The specimen sequenced was memory CD4+ T cells sorted from blood. Subset meaning: CD45RA-negative fraction. These receptors were taken from a woman aged 25 to 39 in good health.

This clone came up a few times. The chain combines TRBV11-2 with TRBJ2-1, with TRBD2 matching 13 bases. V dropped 5 bases and J dropped 8; count of bases not matched to a gene: 9. Germline V lookup: CDR1 SGHAT, CDR2 FQNNGV. The CDR3 sequence is 16 residues long. The CDR3 reads CASSPRLAGGGHEQFF. As DNA, the CDR3 is TGTGCCAGCAGCCCCAGACTAGCGGGAGGCGGCCATGAGCAGTTCTTC.

A word on this clone: Its ends do not fully match the called genes, so a read error is possible. CDR3 loop: CASRLEVSGTDTQYF. CDR3 bases: TGTGCCAGCAGGTTGGAGGTTTCGGGCACAGATACGCAGTATTTT. The gene calls are TRBV5-4 and TRBJ2-3; D might be TRBD2 (5 bases). Per germline, CDR1 SGHNT and CDR2 YYREEE (reference sequence). This CDR3 spans 15 amino acids. Filled out from reference TRBV5-4 and TRBJ2-3, the complete variable domain reads ETGVTQSPTHLIKTRGQQVTLRCSSQSGHNTVSWYQQALGQGPQFIFQYYREEENGRGNFPPRFSGLQFPNYSSELNVNALELDDSALYLCASRLEVSGTDTQYFGPGTRLTVL.

The chain recombines TRBV5-8 with TRBJ2-2; D assignment may be TRBD1 or TRBD2 (5 bases each). CDR3 length: 14 amino acids. Between the trimmed V and J ends, which lost 6 bases and 2 bases, there was a span of 11 bases. Germline V CDR1 and CDR2: SGHTS, YDEGEE. In DNA form, the CDR3 reads TGTGCCAGCAACCGGGACGGCAACACCGGGGAGCTGTTTTTT. Its protein is CASNRDGNTGELFF.

This chain links TRBV7-9 with TRBJ1-4; no definite D call. The germline V gene has CDR1 SEHNR and CDR2 FQNEAQ (reference sequence). V was trimmed by 5 bases and J by 5 bases, leaving 12 bases between them. The CDR3 is made up of 14 amino acids. In nucleotides, the CDR3 is TGTGCCAGCAGCATTTACAGTGCCAATGAAAAACTGTTTTTT. It encodes CASSIYSANEKLFF. Drawing the rest from reference TRBV7-9 and TRBJ1-4, the complete variable domain is DTGVSQNPRHKITKRGQNVTFRCDPISEHNRLYWYRQTLGQGPEFLTYFQNEAQLEKSRLLSDRFSAERPKGSFSTLEIQRTEQGDSAMYLCASSIYSANEKLFFGSGTQLSVL.

The chain employs TRBV28 and TRBJ2-1; no definite D call. The CDR3 runs 12 residues. The germline V gene encodes CDR1 MDHEN and CDR2 SYDVKM. V was shortened by 6 bases and J by 6 bases, with 9 bases between the two germline ends. CDR3 region: CASRSRSNEQFF. The CDR3 DNA reads TGTGCCAGCAGATCTAGATCCAATGAGCAGTTCTTC.

V is TRBV4-1 and J is TRBJ2-1; TRBD2 aligns across 7 bases. Germline CDR1 is MGHRA and CDR2 is YSYEKL. The ends lost 6 bases at V and 8 bases at J; junction bases unmatched: 13. This CDR3 is 15 amino acids long. The CDR3 DNA reads TGCGCCAGCAGGCACTGGGAGGGCCGTGGTTATGAGCAGTTCTTC. Its translation: CASRHWEGRGYEQFF.

This sequence joins TRBV19 and TRBJ2-5; 10 positions agree with TRBD2. The V and J ends lost 5 bases and 5 bases, in that order; junction bases with no gene match: 11. Germline V gives CDR1 LNHDA, CDR2 SQIVND (reference sequence). The CDR3 runs 16 residues. CDR3 sequence (DNA): TGTGCCAGTAGTGCTCTCGAGCGGGAGGGCCCGGAGACCCAGTACTTC. Translation gives CASSALEREGPETQYF.

This clone has just one count. This sequence joins TRBV25-1 and TRBJ2-3; D unresolved. This CDR3 comprises 16 residues. Trimming removed 2 bases at V and 2 bases at J, with 14 bases between. CDR1 and CDR2 (germline): MGHDK, SYGVNS. CDR3 sequence: CASSEPKVPATDTQYF. In DNA, the CDR3 is TGTGCCAGCAGTGAACCTAAGGTCCCCGCCACAGATACGCAGTATTTT.

This rearrangement joins TRBV5-1 to TRBJ2-7, with a tentative D call TRBD2 (6 bases). CDR1 SGHRS and CDR2 YFSETQ come from the germline V gene. This CDR3 region has 16 residues. V was pared by 4 bases and J by 2 bases, with 19 bases between. The CDR3 reads CASSPGSAGIPYEQYF. In DNA form, the CDR3 reads TGCGCCAGCAGCCCTGGAAGCGCGGGGATCCCCTACGAGCAGTACTTC.

The chain combines TRBV7-9 with TRBJ1-5; TRBD1 might be the D (6 bases). This CDR3 comprises 12 residues. Trimming stripped 5 bases from V and 10 bases from J, with 12 bases between. From germline, CDR1 is SEHNR and CDR2 FQNEAQ (reference sequence). CDR3 sequence (DNA): TGTGCCAGCAGCCCCGAACAGGGACCCCAGCATTTT. The encoded protein is CASSPEQGPQHF.

This clone was counted once. The chain is built from TRBV27 and TRBJ2-7; D gene ambiguous. The germline V gene encodes CDR1 MNHEY and CDR2 SMNVEV (reference sequence). The CDR3 contains 16 residues. Trimming removed 0 bases from V and 0 bases from J, with 12 bases in between. The CDR3, as DNA: TGTGCCAGCAGTTTATCGATGACGGTGAGCTCCTACGAGCAGTACTTC. The encoded protein is CASSLSMTVSSYEQYF.

The chain is built from TRBV28 and TRBJ1-5; the D gene is possibly TRBD1 (6 bases). Germline V gene lookup returns CDR1 MDHEN and CDR2 SYDVKM. V shed 3 bases and J shed 7 bases, with 13 bases lying between them. The CDR3 totals 14 residues. CDR3 sequence (DNA): TGTGCCAGCAGTTTCGGGGGGGCCTGGCAGCCCCAGCATTTT. As protein: CASSFGGAWQPQHF.

J is TRBJ2-7 and V is TRBV28; 12 bases fit TRBD2. The CDR3 runs to 16 residues. In germline, CDR1 is MDHEN, CDR2 SYDVKM. The trim removed 3 bases at V and 3 bases at J, leaving 6 bases unmatched. The CDR3 sequence is CASSFTSGRYNYEQYF. The CDR3, as DNA: TGTGCCAGCAGTTTTACTAGCGGGAGGTACAACTACGAGCAGTACTTC.

The count of this clone is one. The V gene is TRBV14, the J gene TRBJ1-1; D is uncertain. Trimming cost V 0 bases and J 4 bases, with 12 bases left between them. Germline V gene lookup returns CDR1 SGHDN and CDR2 FVKESK. The CDR3 consists of 15 residues. In nucleotides, the CDR3 is TGTGCCAGCAGCCAAGATTGGAGGGATGGCACTGAAGCTTTCTTT. Translation: CASSQDWRDGTEAFF.

This clone was found once. This chain's CDR3 is CASSTPGQGFAEAFF. Written as DNA, the CDR3 is TGTGCCAGCAGTACTCCGGGACAGGGTTTCGCTGAAGCTTTCTTT. The rearrangement links TRBV6-5 to TRBJ1-1; 9 bases align to TRBD1. CDR1 is MNHEY, CDR2 SVGAGI, per germline. The CDR3 loop spans 15 amino acids. V lost 5 bases, J lost 6 bases, and 10 bases stayed unmatched.

The chain couples TRBV2 to TRBJ2-5; 8 bases are shared with TRBD1. Germline V gene lookup returns CDR1 SNHLY and CDR2 FYNNEI. The CDR3 extends over 13 amino acids. Unmatched junction bases numbered 1, after V lost 3 bases and J lost 4 bases. Here the CDR3 DNA reads TGTGCCAGCAGTGAGGACAGGGTAGAGACCCAGTACTTC. It yields the protein CASSEDRVETQYF.

The rearrangement uses TRBV2 and TRBJ2-5; D is unresolved. Trimming shortened V by 3 bases and J by 5 bases, and 10 bases separated the two germline ends. Looked up from germline, CDR1 is SNHLY and CDR2 is FYNNEI. This CDR3 contains 13 residues. In nucleotides, the CDR3 is TGTGCCAGCAGTGACCCCCTAGAGGAGACCCAGTACTTC. It codes for CASSDPLEETQYF.

The V call is TRBV5-1, the J call TRBJ1-5, with TRBD1 as a possible D gene (6 bases). Germline V lookup: CDR1 SGHRS, CDR2 YFSETQ. Trimming removed 2 bases at V and 6 bases at J, with 15 bases between. CDR3 length equals 15 residues. CDR3 sequence reads: CASSLDGGRGQPQHF. The CDR3 DNA reads as TGCGCCAGCAGCTTAGACGGGGGGCGCGGTCAGCCCCAGCATTTT. Together with reference TRBV5-1 and TRBJ1-5, the CDR3 gives the full variable domain: KAGVTQTPRYLIKTRGQQVTLSCSPISGHRSVSWYQQTPGQGLQFLFEYFSETQRNKGNFPGRFSGRQFSNSRSEMNVSTLELGDSALYLCASSLDGGRGQPQHFGDGTRLSIL.

This rearrangement joins TRBV7-9 to TRBJ1-5; maybe TRBD1 (5 bases). The V and J ends lost 0 bases and 3 bases respectively, with 12 bases between them. The germline gives CDR1 SEHNR, CDR2 FQNEAQ (reference sequence). The CDR3 is 16 amino acids. The CDR3 bases are TGTGCCAGCAGCTTAGCAGGTTCGGGGCCCAATCAGCCCCAGCATTTT. The encoded protein is CASSLAGSGPNQPQHF. The whole variable domain, remainder taken from reference TRBV7-9 and TRBJ1-5, is DTGVSQNPRHKITKRGQNVTFRCDPISEHNRLYWYRQTLGQGPEFLTYFQNEAQLEKSRLLSDRFSAERPKGSFSTLEIQRTEQGDSAMYLCASSLAGSGPNQPQHFGDGTRLSIL.

This sequence joins TRBV10-1 and TRBJ2-7, with 14 bases lining up with TRBD2. This CDR3 is built from 16 residues. Germline V gene data show CDR1 as WNHNN and CDR2 as SYGVQD (reference sequence). The V and J ends lost 4 bases and 3 bases, in that order; junction bases with no gene match: 5. The CDR3 here is CASSGLAGGGDYEQYF. DNA of the CDR3: TGCGCCAGCAGTGGACTAGCGGGAGGGGGGGACTACGAGCAGTACTTC.

The chain joins TRBV7-8 to TRBJ1-4; TRBD1 aligns across 8 bases. CDR1 and CDR2 (germline): SGHVS, FQNEAQ. The CDR3 has 15 residues. After removal of 5 bases from V and 5 bases from J, the junction contained 7 bases not matched to a gene. This chain's CDR3 is CASSRTTGVNEKLFF. CDR3 nucleotide sequence: TGTGCCAGCAGCCGCACGACAGGGGTGAATGAAAAACTGTTTTTT.

The chain couples TRBV5-4 to TRBJ1-1, with a possible D match to TRBD1 (5 bases). This CDR3 has 15 residues. CDR1 is SGHNT and CDR2 is YYREEE in the germline V gene (reference sequence). Trimming shortened V by 4 bases and J by 1 base, and 14 bases separated the two germline ends. The CDR3 spells CASSPRGSGNTEAFF. The CDR3 DNA is TGTGCCAGCAGCCCTCGGGGGAGCGGGAACACTGAAGCTTTCTTT.

The rearrangement uses TRBV18 and TRBJ2-4; tentative D call: TRBD1 (6 bases). Germline values: CDR1 KGHSH, CDR2 LQKENI. Trimming took off 3 bases at V and 0 bases at J, with 6 bases between the two ends. The CDR3 loop spans 14 amino acids. In DNA form, the CDR3 reads TGTGCCAGCTCACCGACAGGAGCCAAAAACATTCAGTACTTC. Translation: CASSPTGAKNIQYF.

This rearrangement joins TRBV5-1 to TRBJ1-2; D not certain. The CDR3 loop spans 14 amino acids. Trimming stripped 1 base from V and 2 bases from J, with 9 bases between. Germline CDR1 and CDR2: SGHRS and YFSETQ. The CDR3 DNA is TGCGCCAGCAGCTTGATGGAGGGAAACTATGGCTACACCTTC. Translated, it gives CASSLMEGNYGYTF.

As for this clone: Distinct nucleotide sequences in the sample also encode this CDR3. The CDR3 DNA reads as TGTGCCAGCAGCCGCGGGACTAGCGGATCCACAGATACGCAGTATTTT. The encoded protein is CASSRGTSGSTDTQYF. The chain has TRBV7-9 and TRBJ2-3; 11 nucleotides align to TRBD2. CDR1 and CDR2 from the germline V gene are SEHNR and FQNEAQ (reference sequence). With V trimmed by 5 bases and J by 2 bases, 6 bases remained unmatched. The CDR3 runs to 16 residues.

On this clone: Other DNA sequences of this sample code for an identical CDR3. J is TRBJ1-1 and V is TRBV5-1; no firm D call. Germline V gives CDR1 SGHRS, CDR2 YFSETQ. The CDR3 has 13 residues. Trimming removed 1 base from V and 2 bases from J, with 6 bases in between. The CDR3 spells CASSLWGNTEAFF. The CDR3 coding sequence is TGCGCCAGCAGCTTGTGGGGAAACACTGAAGCTTTCTTT.

The rearrangement links TRBV5-1 to TRBJ2-2; 9 bases line up with TRBD1. The CDR3 consists of 15 residues. The V gene's germline CDR1 is SGHRS and CDR2 YFSETQ. Losses at the gene ends were 3 bases for V and 5 bases for J; bases not matched to a gene: 5. DNA for the CDR3: TGCGCCAGCAGCTCGGACAGGGGAGTGACCGGGGAGCTGTTTTTT. It encodes CASSSDRGVTGELFF.